One sample yielded the 19 T cell receptor beta chains listed below, sequenced in a study of blood T cells in healthy people across ages. A sample-barcoded 5' primer and a J-beta primer mix were used in a second PCR of roughly 7 to 12 cycles. TCRdb reprocessed the 5' RACE reads with MiXCR, giving one entry per CDR3 protein. The sample records 1.5 million to 2 million distinct CDR3 sequences, about 30% being singletons. The sample was blood. All receptors come from a woman aged 25-40 years in good health.

The rearrangement joins TRBV9 to TRBJ2-2; maybe TRBD2 (5 bases). Per the germline V gene, CDR1 is SGDLS and CDR2 is YYNGEE. Trimming cost V 0 bases and J 5 bases, with 11 bases left between them. The length of the CDR3 is 15 residues. The CDR3, as DNA: TGTGCCAGCAGCGTAGGCGGGCCGGAGACCGGGGAGCTGTTTTTT. Its translation is CASSVGGPETGELFF.

This chain uses TRBV11-2 with TRBJ2-7, with TRBD1 identical over 9 bases. Judging by the DNA end, TRBJ2-5 fits better; the J call may be wrong. From germline, CDR1 is SGHAT and CDR2 FQNNGV. The CDR3 spans 17 residues. CDR3 nucleotides: TGTGCCAGCAGCTTAGATGTAGGGACAGGGAGGAGAGTGACCCAGTACTTC. Encoded protein: CASSLDVGTGRRVTQYF.

The gene calls are TRBV9 and TRBJ1-2; D is undetermined. Germline V CDR1 and CDR2: SGDLS, YYNGEE. Deletions cut 3 bases from V and 8 bases from J, with 11 bases between. The CDR3 is 12 residues long. The CDR3 bases are TGTGCCAGCAGCGGGGGTCAAGTCGGCTACACCTTC. Translating gives CASSGGQVGYTF.

V and J are TRBV27 and TRBJ2-5, with D uncertain. V gave up 8 bases and J gave up 0 bases, with 4 bases separating them. CDR1 and CDR2 from the germline V gene are MNHEY and SMNVEV (reference sequence). The CDR3 consists of 11 residues. CDR3 amino acids: CASGHQETQYF. CDR3 in DNA: TGTGCCAGCGGACACCAAGAGACCCAGTACTTC.

The table lists this clonotype with many counts. This chain uses TRBV7-2 with TRBJ2-5; D perhaps matches TRBD2 (6 bases). CDR1 and CDR2 (germline): SGHTA, FQGNSA. The CDR3 consists of 19 residues. With 1 base removed from V and 1 base from J, the gap between germline ends came to 22 bases. CDR3 in amino acids: CASSLEVWGTGVRQETQYF. CDR3 bases: TGTGCCAGCAGCTTAGAGGTTTGGGGGACGGGGGTCCGCCAAGAGACCCAGTACTTC.

The chain combines TRBV4-3 with TRBJ2-7; D unresolved. Per germline, CDR1 LGHNA and CDR2 YSLEER. Trimming took off 3 bases at V and 6 bases at J, with 18 bases between the two ends. CDR3 size: 15 residues. CDR3 protein: CASSQESRDAIEQYF. As DNA, the CDR3 is TGCGCCAGCAGCCAGGAATCTAGAGACGCCATCGAGCAGTACTTC.

The chain couples TRBV5-1 to TRBJ2-2, with 10 nucleotides matching TRBD1. Losses at the gene ends were 5 bases for V and 6 bases for J; bases not matched to a gene: 10. This CDR3 comprises 16 residues. CDR1 and CDR2 (germline): SGHRS, YFSETQ. The CDR3: CASSLTTGGSAGELFF. CDR3 DNA sequence: TGCGCCAGCAGTCTAACGACAGGGGGCAGCGCCGGGGAGCTGTTTTTT.

The V gene is TRBV5-1, the J gene TRBJ2-4; D gene ambiguous. Germline CDR1 reads SGHRS; CDR2 reads YFSETQ. This CDR3 has 18 amino acids. The V end lost 2 bases, the J end lost 0 bases, and 18 bases lay between the germline ends. The CDR3 region is CASSLGIQADVAKNIQYF. The CDR3 nucleotides are TGCGCCAGCAGCTTAGGGATCCAAGCAGACGTAGCCAAAAACATTCAGTACTTC.

This chain links TRBV12-5 with TRBJ2-1; D uncertain. The CDR3 totals 11 residues. In germline, CDR1 is LGHNT, CDR2 FRNRAP. V was shortened by 3 bases and J by 8 bases, with 5 bases between the two germline ends. The CDR3 sequence is CASGFGDEQFF. The CDR3 DNA reads as TGTGCTAGTGGTTTTGGGGATGAGCAGTTCTTC.

This clonotype was observed many times. J is TRBJ2-5 and V is TRBV29-1, with D unclear. This CDR3 contains 13 residues. Germline V gives CDR1 SQVTM, CDR2 ANQGSEA. V shed 4 bases and J shed 3 bases, with 12 bases lying between them. The CDR3, as DNA: TGCAGCGTTGCAACCTCACCTAAAGAGACCCAGTACTTC. Amino acid sequence: CSVATSPKETQYF.

In this sample, this clonotype turned up a few times. The J gene is TRBJ2-3, the V gene TRBV9; 12 positions match TRBD2. The CDR3 is 16 amino acids. Germline lookup yields CDR1 SGDLS and CDR2 YYNGEE. The trim removed 4 bases at V and 2 bases at J, leaving 5 bases unmatched. CDR3 coding DNA: TGTGCCAGCAGCCCCCCTAGCGGGAGGGCCACAGATACGCAGTATTTT. Its translation: CASSPPSGRATDTQYF. Full variable domain (remainder filled in from reference TRBV9 and TRBJ2-3): DSGVTQTPKHLITATGQRVTLRCSPRSGDLSVYWYQQSLDQGLQFLIQYYNGEERAKGNILERFSAQQFPDLHSELNLSSLELGDSALYFCASSPPSGRATDTQYFGPGTRLTVL.

This clonotype has more than one count but fewer than ten. This chain links TRBV19 with TRBJ2-1; D remains unclear. V was trimmed by 10 bases and J by 4 bases, leaving 14 bases between them. This CDR3 contains 13 residues. Germline CDR1 and CDR2: LNHDA and SQIVND (reference sequence). The CDR3 sequence: CATTSSGYNEQFF. As DNA, the CDR3 is TGTGCCACCACAAGTAGTGGGTACAATGAGCAGTTCTTC.

This sequence joins TRBV28 and TRBJ1-5, with D possibly being TRBD1 (6 bases). Germline V CDR1 and CDR2: MDHEN, SYDVKM. The CDR3 runs 14 residues. Trimming pared 3 bases from V and 4 bases from J, leaving 10 bases between. CDR3 nucleotide sequence: TGTGCCAGCAGTTTTACAGGGCCAAATCAGCCCCAGCATTTT. Its protein product is CASSFTGPNQPQHF.

This chain links TRBV5-1 with TRBJ2-1, with TRBD1 as a possible D gene (6 bases). The CDR3 consists of 12 residues. Germline loops: CDR1 SGHRS, CDR2 YFSETQ. V lost 5 bases and J lost 13, with 16 bases in between. CDR3 DNA sequence: TGCGCCAGCAGTATGAAAGGGACATCACAGTTCTTC. Its translation: CASSMKGTSQFF.

Notes on this clonotype: A much more abundant neighbour one base away suggests this may be a read error. V gene TRBV29-1 combines with J gene TRBJ2-7, with D hard to call. The CDR3 loop spans 12 amino acids. V lost 7 bases, J lost 6 bases, and 16 bases lay in between. CDR1 is SQVTM, CDR2 ANQGSEA, per germline. CDR3 nucleotide sequence: TGCAGCGGTGCCCGCCCACCTCGCGAGCAGTACTTC. Amino acid sequence: CSGARPPREQYF.

The table lists this clonotype with a few counts. The chain has TRBV21-1 and TRBJ1-2; TRBD1 was called by the table and not checked on the DNA. TRBV21-1 constitutes a pseudogene. This CDR3 region has 14 residues. Here the CDR3 reads CASSFTDDSYGYTF. In nucleotides, the CDR3 is TGTGCCAGCAGCTTTACAGACGACAGCTATGGCTACACCTTC.

The chain employs TRBV4-1 and TRBJ2-2, with 9 bases identical to TRBD1. CDR3 length equals 15 residues. From germline, CDR1 is MGHRA and CDR2 YSYEKL. V gave up 4 bases and J gave up 4 bases; unmatched junction bases: 4. The CDR3 DNA sequence: TGCGCCAGCAGCCTAGGACAGGGGATCACCGGGGAGCTGTTTTTT. This translates into CASSLGQGITGELFF.

This sequence joins TRBV7-9 and TRBJ2-4; 8 bases map to TRBD1. CDR3 length: 14 residues. Germline V gene lookup returns CDR1 SEHNR and CDR2 FQNEAQ (reference sequence). V was clipped by 5 bases and J by 3 bases; unmatched bases: 3. The CDR3 DNA is TGTGCCAGCAGCGAACAGGGGGTCAAAAACATTCAGTACTTC. It yields the protein CASSEQGVKNIQYF. Complete variable domain (other parts from reference TRBV7-9 and TRBJ2-4): DTGVSQNPRHKITKRGQNVTFRCDPISEHNRLYWYRQTLGQGPEFLTYFQNEAQLEKSRLLSDRFSAERPKGSFSTLEIQRTEQGDSAMYLCASSEQGVKNIQYFGAGTRLSVL.

This chain links TRBV7-2 with TRBJ2-1, with 9 bases fitting TRBD2. The end of the DNA aligns better with TRBJ2-7, so the J call may be wrong. The CDR3 length is 16 residues. Germline CDR1 reads SGHTA; CDR2 reads FQGNSA. The CDR3 sequence is CASSFGGRAPYNEQYF. CDR3 DNA: TGTGCCAGCAGCTTTGGCGGGAGGGCCCCCTACAATGAGCAGTACTTC.